This TCR beta chain derives from a study of cytomegalovirus exposure and HLA in healthy donors. The germline gives CDR1 SNHLY, CDR2 FYNNEI. V lost 5 bases to trimming and J lost 7 bases; unmatched junction nucleotides: 4. The CDR3 covers 13 residues. Produced via immunoSEQ multiplex PCR; TCRdb's table is partial and in-frame only. The sample shows about 140,000 clones, roughly four fifths of them seen only once. The TCR comes from a woman aged 25 to 39 in good health and CMV-seronegative. The J gene is TRBJ1-4, the V gene TRBV2; 7 bases agree with TRBD1. The source material was PBMCs. The chain's CDR3 is CASSYRTGEKLFF. In nucleotides, the CDR3 is TGTGCCAGCAGTTACAGGACAGGTGAAAAACTGTTTTTT.